These 9 T cell receptor beta chains came from one sample sequenced in a study of blood T cell repertoires in COVID-19. Sequencing used immunoSEQ multiplex PCR; TCRdb keeps in-frame clones, though not all of them. Among about 22,000 clones listed, 65% to 90% were seen once. The sequencing input was peripheral blood. The source is a man in his 70s with acute or convalescent COVID-19.

The chain couples TRBV19 to TRBJ1-6, with a possible D match to TRBD1 (6 bases). The CDR3 is 14 residues long. The germline CDR1 and CDR2 sequences are LNHDA and SQIVND (reference sequence). Trimming shortened V by 5 bases and J by 14 bases, and 19 bases separated the two germline ends. The CDR3, as DNA: TGTGCCAGTAGTCCAGGACAGCCCCGGTTATCCCTCCACTTT. It codes for CASSPGQPRLSLHF.

The chain couples TRBV7-8 to TRBJ2-5; 8 positions agree with TRBD1. Germline CDR1 SGHVS, CDR2 FQNEAQ. This CDR3 is 15 amino acids long. Trimming cost V 2 bases and J 3 bases; bases outside gene matches: 5. The CDR3 loop reads CASSLIRDRKETQYF. The CDR3 region has the DNA TGTGCCAGCAGCTTAATAAGGGACAGGAAAGAGACCCAGTACTTC.

The chain has TRBV27 and TRBJ2-2; 12 bases are a match to TRBD2. Germline CDR1 is MNHEY and CDR2 is SMNVEV (reference sequence). The V gene end was trimmed by 4 bases and the J gene end by 7 bases; junction bases not matched to a gene: 10. CDR3 length: 17 amino acids. The CDR3 region has the DNA TGTGCCAGCAGTTCCCGGCTAGCGGGAGGGCAGGTCGGGGAGCTGTTTTTT. Protein: CASSSRLAGGQVGELFF.

The rearrangement joins TRBV6-6 to TRBJ1-1; no clear D gene. Germline V gene sequence: CDR1 MNHNY, CDR2 SVGAGI (reference sequence). The CDR3 length is 15 residues. The V gene lost 7 bases and the J gene lost 1 base, with 16 bases spanning the gap. The DNA of the CDR3 is TGTGCCAGCAAACAAATTTCGACGGGGAACACTGAAGCTTTCTTT. This translates into CASKQISTGNTEAFF.

This sequence joins TRBV4-2 and TRBJ1-2; TRBD1 matches 9 bases. The germline CDR1 and CDR2 sequences are LGHNA and YNFKEQ. The CDR3 totals 17 residues. Germline trimming cut 3 bases from V and 4 bases from J; bases unmatched to any gene: 12. Here the CDR3 reads CASSQMTGGGISYGYTF. The CDR3 DNA sequence: TGTGCCAGCAGCCAGATGACAGGGGGGGGAATAAGCTATGGCTACACCTTC.

The chain links TRBV10-1 to TRBJ2-7; D not certain. Germline CDR1 reads WNHNN; CDR2 reads SYGVQD (reference sequence). Trimming pared 0 bases from V and 6 bases from J, leaving 9 bases between. The CDR3 sequence is 13 residues long. CDR3 amino acids: CASSESRSGEQYF. CDR3 in DNA: TGCGCCAGCAGTGAGTCTCGGAGTGGCGAGCAGTACTTC.

This clone was seen once. The gene calls are TRBV12-3 or TRBV12-4 and TRBJ1-1; D perhaps matches TRBD1 (5 bases). The CDR3 is 12 amino acids. The V gene lost 5 bases and the J gene lost 7 bases, with 11 bases spanning the gap. CDR3 sequence: CASSNPGVEAFF. The CDR3 DNA sequence: TGTGCCAGCAGTAATCCGGGGGTTGAAGCTTTCTTT.

This clone is deemed large. This chain uses TRBV19 with TRBJ1-2; TRBD1 matches 7 bases. Germline assignment: CDR1 LNHDA and CDR2 SQIVND (reference sequence). The V segment lost 6 bases and the J segment 4 bases; nucleotides outside the gene matches: 8. The CDR3 extends over 14 amino acids. For the CDR3, the DNA is TGTGCCAGTAGCAGCCAAACAGGGGCCTATGGCTACACCTTC. Translated: CASSSQTGAYGYTF. Full variable domain (remainder filled in from reference TRBV19 and TRBJ1-2): DGGITQSPKYLFRKEGQNVTLSCEQNLNHDAMYWYRQDPGQGLRLIYYSQIVNDFQKGDIAEGYSVSREKKESFPLTVTSAQKNPTAFYLCASSSQTGAYGYTFGSGTRLTVV.

This clone came up a few times. The rearrangement links TRBV6-2 or TRBV6-3 to TRBJ1-3; D is uncertain. The CDR3 sequence is 14 residues long. Germline CDR1 MNHEY, CDR2 SVGEGT. The V gene lost 5 bases and the J gene lost 0 bases, with 8 bases spanning the gap. The CDR3 coding sequence is TGTGCCAGCAGTAAGGAGCTCTCTGGAAACACCATATATTTT. This translates into CASSKELSGNTIYF.